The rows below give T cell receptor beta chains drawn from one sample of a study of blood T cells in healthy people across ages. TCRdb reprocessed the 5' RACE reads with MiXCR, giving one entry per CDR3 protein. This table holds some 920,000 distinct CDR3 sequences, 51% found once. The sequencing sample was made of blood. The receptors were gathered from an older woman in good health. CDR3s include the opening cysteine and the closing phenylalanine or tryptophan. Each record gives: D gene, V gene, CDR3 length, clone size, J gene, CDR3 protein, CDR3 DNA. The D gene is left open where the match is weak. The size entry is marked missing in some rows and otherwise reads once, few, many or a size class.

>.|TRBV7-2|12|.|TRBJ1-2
CASRKDSGGYTF
TGTGCCAGCAGAAAGGATTCTGGTGGCTACACCTTC
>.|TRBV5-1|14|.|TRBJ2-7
CASSLAGGASEQYF
TGCGCTAGCAGCTTGGCTGGGGGGGCGTCAGAGCAGTACTTC
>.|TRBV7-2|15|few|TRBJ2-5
CASSLSVAPSETQYF
TGTGCCAGCAGCTTATCGGTAGCGCCGTCGGAGACCCAGTACTTC
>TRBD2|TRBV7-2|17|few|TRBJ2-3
CASSFGLAGVFTDTQYF
TGTGCCAGCAGCTTCGGGCTAGCGGGAGTATTTACAGATACGCAGTATTTT
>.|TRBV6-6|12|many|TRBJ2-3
CASSYPTDTQYF
TGTGCCAGCAGTTACCCCACAGATACGCAGTATTTT
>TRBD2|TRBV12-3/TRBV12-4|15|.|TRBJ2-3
CASSRGRTLTDTQYF
TGTGCCAGCAGCCGCGGGAGAACCCTCACAGATACGCAGTATTTT
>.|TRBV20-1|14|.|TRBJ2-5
CSARDGTRRETQYF
TGCAGTGCTAGAGATGGGACAAGAAGGGAGACCCAGTACTTC
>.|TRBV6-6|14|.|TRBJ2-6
CASSSAGGANVLTF
TGTGCCAGCAGTTCCGCGGGTGGGGCCAACGTCCTGACTTTC
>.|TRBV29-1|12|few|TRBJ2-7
CSVDGGPGEQYF
TGCAGCGTTGACGGCGGGCCGGGCGAGCAGTACTTC
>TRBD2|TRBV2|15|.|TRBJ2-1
CASSEAGGIYNEQFF
TGTGCCAGCAGTGAAGCGGGAGGGATTTACAATGAGCAGTTCTTC
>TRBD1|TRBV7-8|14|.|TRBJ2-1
CASSFSPGQGPQFF
TGTGCCAGCAGCTTTTCACCGGGACAGGGGCCGCAGTTCTTC
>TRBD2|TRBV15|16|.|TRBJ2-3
CATSRVLAASTDTQYF
TGTGCCACCAGCAGAGTACTAGCGGCGAGCACAGATACGCAGTATTTT